The rows below give T cell receptor beta chains drawn from one sample of a study of shared clonotypes between healthy human individuals. Repertoires were generated with immunoSEQ multiplex PCR, while TCRdb's copy carries only in-frame clones and drops some. The profile shows about 2 million clones, just under 95% of them singletons. Sequencing input: naive CD8+ T cells sorted from blood. The receptor set was obtained from a man aged 18 to 29 in good health. The CDR3 runs from the conserved cysteine through the conserved F or W. Each record gives: D gene, V gene, clone size, J gene, CDR3 DNA, CDR3 protein. D genes are given only for firm matches. The size of a clone is reported for some rows only, either as once, few or many, or as a class for expanded clones.

.,TRBV7-9,.,TRBJ1-2,TGTGCGAACAGGGCTTTCCATGGCTACACCTTC,CANRAFHGYTF
.,TRBV30,once,TRBJ2-5,TGTGCCTGGAGTCCAGAAAACTTGAGGGCCCAGTACTTC,CAWSPENLRAQYF
.,TRBV7-3,.,TRBJ2-1,TGTGCCAGCAGCCTGGGACTTTACAATGAGCAGTTCTTC,CASSLGLYNEQFF
TRBD1,TRBV7-9,.,TRBJ1-2,TGTGCCAGCAGCTCAGGACAGGGAGTGAATGGCTACACCTTC,CASSSGQGVNGYTF
.,TRBV19,few,TRBJ1-2,TGTGCCAGTAGTTCGGACAGAGACCACTATGGCTACACCTTC,CASSSDRDHYGYTF
.,TRBV29-1,.,TRBJ2-1,TGCAGCGTTGTCCCTAGTGGCTCCTACAATGAGCAGTTCTTC,CSVVPSGSYNEQFF
TRBD1,TRBV7-2,.,TRBJ1-1,TGTGCCAGCAGCTACCGGACAGGGCGCACTGAAGCTTTCTTT,CASSYRTGRTEAFF
.,TRBV6-6,.,TRBJ1-5,TGTGCCAGCAGTTATAGGCAGGCCTATAGCAATCAGCCCCAGCATTTT,CASSYRQAYSNQPQHF
.,TRBV6-8,.,TRBJ2-6,TGTGCCAGCAGTCTCTTACTACCATACAGGGATGGGGCCAACGTCCTGACTTTC,CASSLLLPYRDGANVLTF
TRBD1,TRBV27,.,TRBJ1-2,TGTGCCAGCAGTTTAGCAGGGGGAGTCTATGGCTACACCTTC,CASSLAGGVYGYTF
TRBD2,TRBV4-3,.,TRBJ2-2,TGCGCCAGCAGCCAAGTTGTGGCGGGAGAGGGGTGGACCGGGGAGCTGTTTTTT,CASSQVVAGEGWTGELFF
.,TRBV4-1,few,TRBJ1-1,TGCGCCAGCAGCCAAGTCTCCGGGACATCGAACACTGAAGCTTTCTTT,CASSQVSGTSNTEAFF
.,TRBV4-1,.,TRBJ1-6,TGCGCCAGCAGCCAAGACGGGGGGCAGAATTCACCCCTCCACTTT,CASSQDGGQNSPLHF
.,TRBV29-1,.,TRBJ2-1,TGCAGCGTTGAAGACGCCCCCAGCGTACCCTACAATGAGCAGTTCTTC,CSVEDAPSVPYNEQFF
TRBD1,TRBV6-1,.,TRBJ1-6,TGTGCCAGCAGTGGGACAGGCGCGCTCTCCTATAATTCACCCCTCCACTTT,CASSGTGALSYNSPLHF